Listed below are T cell receptor beta chains from one sample, sequenced in a study of shared clonotypes between healthy human individuals. The protocol was immunoSEQ multiplex PCR, while the TCRdb copy is restricted to in-frame clones and leaves out a portion. The sample lists approximately 2,000,000 clones, about 94% occurring once. Sequenced material: naive CD8+ T cells from PBMCs. The receptors shown here come from a man aged 18 to 35 in good health. Some clones in this sample may be carry-over from other donors' samples. Both conserved end residues are part of each CDR3. D genes are given only for firm matches. The listing skips clone size in some rows; elsewhere it reads once, few, many or a size class.

CDR3 length | J gene | V gene | clone size | D gene | CDR3 DNA | CDR3 protein
17 | TRBJ2-5 | TRBV18 | . | TRBD2 | TGTGCCAGCTCACCTAATAGCGGGAGAGAACGGAGAGAGACCCAGTACTTC | CASSPNSGRERRETQYF
13 | TRBJ1-2 | TRBV19 | . | . | TGTGCCAGCGCCACCGGGGCTATCTATGGCTACACCTTC | CASATGAIYGYTF
13 | TRBJ1-1 | TRBV27 | . | . | TGTGCCAGCAGTTTAGGGACGCACACTGAAGCTTTCTTT | CASSLGTHTEAFF
16 | TRBJ2-7 | TRBV27 | . | . | TGTGCCAGCAGTTTACTAAGGGTCCGAGCTGTCGGCGAGCAGTACTTC | CASSLLRVRAVGEQYF
16 | TRBJ2-2 | TRBV2 | . | TRBD2 | TGTGCCAGCAGTGAATTTCAGCGGGAGTTGGGCGGGGAGCTGTTTTTT | CASSEFQRELGGELFF
15 | TRBJ2-1 | TRBV28 | . | . | TGTGCCAGCAGAATAGGACTCAACTCCTACAATGAGCAGTTCTTC | CASRIGLNSYNEQFF
11 | TRBJ2-7 | TRBV29-1 | . | . | TGCAGCGTTGATTGGGACGGGGAGCAGTACTTC | CSVDWDGEQYF
13 | TRBJ2-4 | TRBV7-8 | . | . | TGTGCCAGCAGCTTACGGCCGGCTAACATTCAGTACTTC | CASSLRPANIQYF
14 | TRBJ2-7 | TRBV7-9 | . | . | TGTGCCAGCAGCTTAGCGCACAGTTGGTACGAGCAGTACTTC | CASSLAHSWYEQYF
20 | TRBJ2-4 | TRBV7-6 | . | . | TGTGCCAGCAGCCTCCTAAGCAGGGGATTGAATACCCTAGCCGGAAACATTCAGTACTTC | CASSLLSRGLNTLAGNIQYF
15 | TRBJ1-5 | TRBV2 | . | . | TGTGCCAGCAGTGAAGGTGTGTGGGCTGGTCAGCCCCAGCATTTT | CASSEGVWAGQPQHF
16 | TRBJ2-5 | TRBV21-1 | . | . | TGTGCCAGCAGCCCCTTATTGACAGGAGACCAAGAGACCCAGTACTTC | CASSPLLTGDQETQYF
17 | TRBJ2-6 | TRBV9 | . | . | TGTGCCAGCAGCGTGGTCGCGTGGGGCTCTGGGGCCAACGTCCTGACTTTC | CASSVVAWGSGANVLTF
17 | TRBJ2-2 | TRBV4-1 | . | . | TGCGCCAGCAGCCAAGAGGGGCCGGGAGCTTTTACCGGGGAGCTGTTTTTT | CASSQEGPGAFTGELFF
13 | TRBJ1-1 | TRBV28 | . | . | TGTGCCAGCAGAAAAAACAGAGAAACTGAAGCTTTCTTT | CASRKNRETEAFF
16 | TRBJ2-5 | TRBV2 | once | TRBD1 | TGTGCCAGCAGTCGCAAGGACAGGGGGTTTCGGGAGACCCAGTACTTC | CASSRKDRGFRETQYF
15 | TRBJ2-1 | TRBV6-6 | . | . | TGTGCCAGCACCCCGTGGCAGGGGTTCTACAATGAGCAGTTCTTC | CASTPWQGFYNEQFF
13 | TRBJ2-1 | TRBV27 | . | . | TGTGCCAGCAGTTTCACAGGGTACAATGAGCAGTTCTTC | CASSFTGYNEQFF
13 | TRBJ2-1 | TRBV19 | . | . | TGTGCCAGTAGTCTCGGGACGGGCAATGAGCAGTTCTTC | CASSLGTGNEQFF
10 | TRBJ1-3 | TRBV25-1 | few | . | TGTGCCAGCAGCTTGGACACCATATATTTT | CASSLDTIYF